These 11 T cell receptor beta chains came from one sample sequenced in a study of blood T cell repertoires in COVID-19. Clones were sequenced by immunoSEQ multiplex PCR, and TCRdb holds only the in-frame ones, with some missing. The table lists 140,000 or so clones, roughly 88% of them singletons, with approximately 2% in the top ten. Sequencing input: peripheral blood. The receptors shown here come from a man aged 65 to 79 with acute or convalescent COVID-19.

This sequence joins TRBV3-1 (or the pseudogene TRBV3-2) and TRBJ1-3, with D possibly being TRBD1 (6 bases). Trimming removed 4 bases at V and 4 bases at J, with 14 bases between. The CDR3 is 15 residues long. Germline V lookup: CDR1 LGHDT, CDR2 YNNKEL (reference sequence). The CDR3 sequence: CASSRRGGAGNTIYF. CDR3 DNA sequence: TGTGCCAGCAGCCGACGGGGGGGCGCCGGAAACACCATATATTTT.

The chain joins TRBV5-4 to TRBJ2-5, with D perhaps TRBD1 (7 bases). The CDR3 has 16 residues. Trimming took off 3 bases at V and 5 bases at J, with 20 bases between the two ends. CDR1 SGHNT and CDR2 YYREEE come from the germline V gene (reference sequence). For the CDR3, the DNA is TGTGCCAGCAGCTCAAGACAGGGTGGAGGGGGGGAGACCCAGTACTTC. Translation gives CASSSRQGGGGETQYF.

The chain links TRBV28 to TRBJ2-5; 7 bases align to TRBD2. The J segment lost 5 bases and the V segment lost 2 bases, leaving 11 bases of the junction unmatched. The V gene's germline CDR1 is MDHEN and CDR2 SYDVKM. This CDR3 has 16 residues. The CDR3 DNA sequence: TGTGCCAGCAGTTTACGGGGGGTATCTAGCCAGGAGACCCAGTACTTC. This gives the protein CASSLRGVSSQETQYF.

The V and J genes are TRBV7-2 and TRBJ2-3, with D uncertain. The CDR3 spans 12 residues. CDR1 is SGHTA and CDR2 is FQGNSA in the germline V gene. Trimming stripped 5 bases from V and 8 bases from J, with 11 bases between. The CDR3 sequence is CASSPPHGTQYF. The CDR3 region has the DNA TGTGCCAGCAGCCCACCTCACGGTACGCAGTATTTT.

The rearrangement joins TRBV28 to TRBJ2-7, with D perhaps matching TRBD2 (5 bases). This CDR3 contains 15 residues. CDR1 is MDHEN and CDR2 is SYDVKM in the germline V gene. The V gene lost 4 bases and the J gene lost 3 bases, with 16 bases spanning the gap. This chain's CDR3 is CASSSTGFILYEQYF. CDR3 in DNA: TGTGCCAGCAGTTCGACGGGGTTCATCCTCTACGAGCAGTACTTC.

This chain uses TRBV30 with TRBJ2-1; weak D call: TRBD2 (5 bases). The CDR3 consists of 15 residues. V was cut by 1 base and J by 4 bases, with 14 bases left in between. Germline assignment: CDR1 GTSNPN and CDR2 SVGIG (reference sequence). In nucleotides, the CDR3 is TGTGCCTGGAGTGCCGGGCGCGGGTTATACAATGAGCAGTTCTTC. This codes for CAWSAGRGLYNEQFF.

This clone was seen more than once but under ten times. The chain carries TRBV24-1 and TRBJ2-7; 8 bases are a match to TRBD1. The germline CDR1 and CDR2 sequences are KGHDR and SFDVKD. V shed 7 bases, J shed 2 bases, and the junction held 9 bases outside the gene matches. The CDR3 runs 15 residues. The CDR3 region is CATSEKQGVTYEQYF. The CDR3 DNA reads TGTGCCACCAGCGAGAAACAGGGGGTGACCTACGAGCAGTACTTC.

This sequence joins TRBV7-3 and TRBJ1-6, with no clear D. The V gene's germline CDR1 is SGHTA and CDR2 FQGTGA. With 5 bases removed from V and 10 bases from J, the gap between germline ends came to 15 bases. This CDR3 is built from 14 residues. CDR3 DNA: TGTGCCAGCAGCACGTCCGGGTATCGATCACCCCTCCACTTT. Its protein product is CASSTSGYRSPLHF. The variable domain in full, completed from reference TRBV7-3 and TRBJ1-6, reads GAGVSQTPSNKVTEKGKYVELRCDPISGHTALYWYRQSLGQGPEFLIYFQGTGAADDSGLPNDRFFAVRPEGSVSTLKIQRTERGDSAVYLCASSTSGYRSPLHFGNGTRLTVT.

The chain recombines TRBV28 with TRBJ1-4, with 8 bases identical to TRBD1. This CDR3 is 15 amino acids long. CDR1 and CDR2 (germline): MDHEN, SYDVKM. V lost 3 bases and J lost 8; bases outside the gene matches: 8. DNA of the CDR3: TGTGCCAGCAGTTTTCACGGGACAGGCGGGGAAAAACTGTTTTTT. This gives the protein CASSFHGTGGEKLFF.

The chain couples TRBV5-5 to TRBJ1-2; tentatively, D is TRBD1 (5 bases). This CDR3 spans 12 amino acids. Germline-derived CDR1 and CDR2 are SGHKS and YYEKEE (reference sequence). V lost 7 bases to trimming and J lost 3 bases, with 10 bases between them. DNA of the CDR3: TGTGCCAGCTTGACAGATTACTATGGCTACACCTTC. This encodes CASLTDYYGYTF.

The chain carries TRBV19 and TRBJ1-5; 11 nucleotides match TRBD1. This CDR3 has 14 amino acids. The germline gives CDR1 LNHDA, CDR2 SQIVND (reference sequence). V was clipped by 5 bases and J by 5 bases; unmatched bases: 2. The CDR3 sequence: CASSGDRGDQPQHF. The CDR3 DNA is TGTGCCAGTAGTGGGGACAGGGGGGATCAGCCCCAGCATTTT.